This entry describes one T cell receptor (beta chain). The V gene's germline CDR1 is LGHDT and CDR2 YNNKEL (reference sequence). The CDR3 covers 15 residues. V lost 2 bases, J lost 2 bases, and 5 bases stayed unmatched. The data belong to a study of blood T cell repertoires in COVID-19. Study as a whole: Samples representing acute and convalescent COVID-19 were sourced from the United States, Italy and Spain. In each case, the material was cDNA or gDNA derived from T cells, B-cell-depleted T cells, or PBMCs.

Methods used by the authors: Counts of nucleated cells, estimated from reference gene primer amplification, were obtained. Generated by immunoSEQ multiplex PCR, the TCRdb table keeps only in-frame clones and is missing some. V, J and clone size were drawn from that table, and D and trimming were deduced from the DNA. The sample holds 150,000 to 200,000 clones, around 78% seen once. The sample was peripheral blood. The J gene is TRBJ2-5, the V gene TRBV3-1 (or the pseudogene TRBV3-2); 7 bases are a match to TRBD1. This sequence originates from a woman older than 75 with active or convalescent COVID-19. The DNA for the CDR3 is TGTGCCAGCAGCCAAACCGGGACAGTACAAGAGACCCAGTACTTC. Translating gives CASSQTGTVQETQYF.